One sample yielded the 15 T cell receptor beta chains listed below, sequenced in a study of read filtering for tumor transcriptome and immune sequencing. Molecular barcoded adaptors covering alpha/delta and beta/gamma chains were used on 400 to 450 ng RNA. From the reads, TCRdb called clonotypes with MiXCR, one entry per CDR3 protein. Of around 65,000 distinct CDR3 sequences in the sample, roughly 18% were seen once. The source material was a population of CD138-negative cells sorted from bone marrow. These receptors all stem from a donor older than 35 with multiple myeloma.

This clonotype has ten or more counts. The chain has TRBV20-1 and TRBJ2-3; unclear D gene. Germline CDR1 and CDR2: DFQATT and SNEGSKA (reference sequence). V dropped 6 bases and J dropped 0 bases, with 10 bases sitting between them. This CDR3 contains 13 residues. The CDR3 DNA reads TGCAGTGCCGCCGGGTGGAGCACAGATACGCAGTATTTT. The encoded protein is CSAAGWSTDTQYF.

Regarding this clonotype: A much larger clonotype is one base distant, so this may be a read error. The chain joins TRBV6-5 to TRBJ2-1; 13 nucleotides align to TRBD2. The CDR3 extends over 16 amino acids. Trimming at V came to 6 bases and at J to 0 bases, leaving 2 bases not matched to a gene. Germline CDR1 and CDR2: MNHEY and SVGAGI. CDR3 bases: TGTGCCAGCAGCCGGACTAGCGGGGGCTCCTACAATGAGCAGTTCTTC. Translation gives CASSRTSGGSYNEQFF.

This clonotype has at least ten counts. The chain couples TRBV30 to TRBJ1-4, with D unclear. Germline lookup yields CDR1 GTSNPN and CDR2 SVGIG (reference sequence). The CDR3 covers 12 residues. Trimming pared 2 bases from V and 4 bases from J, leaving 5 bases between. The DNA for the CDR3 is TGTGCCTGGAGTAGTTTTAATGAAAAACTGTTTTTT. Encoded protein: CAWSSFNEKLFF. Complete variable domain (other parts from reference TRBV30 and TRBJ1-4): SQTIHQWPATLVQPVGSPLSLECTVEGTSNPNLYWYRQAAGRGLQLLFYSVGIGQISSEVPQNLSASRPQDRQFILSSKKLLLSDSGFYLCAWSSFNEKLFFGSGTQLSVL.

This clonotype was detected many times. The chain combines TRBV7-3 with TRBJ2-1; 8 nucleotides align to TRBD2. Per germline, CDR1 SGHTA and CDR2 FQGTGA. With 1 base clipped from V and 6 bases from J, the junction kept 8 bases outside the gene matches. This CDR3 comprises 16 residues. CDR3: CASSLNAGGSINEQFF. The CDR3 bases are TGTGCCAGCAGCTTAAACGCGGGAGGCTCCATCAATGAGCAGTTCTTC.

This clonotype was seen more than once but under ten times. One end of the junction varies from germline; a read error may be responsible. The rearrangement links TRBV20-1 to TRBJ2-4; D not resolved. The CDR3 is 12 amino acids. CDR1 and CDR2 from the germline V gene are DFQATT and SNEGSKA (reference sequence). In DNA, the CDR3 is TGCAGTGCTAGTTTCGACAAAGACATTCAGTACTTC. As protein: CSASFDKDIQYF.

This clonotype was picked up many times. V gene TRBV7-8 combines with J gene TRBJ2-2; D may be TRBD1 or TRBD2 (5 bases each). CDR3 length: 15 amino acids. The germline CDR1 and CDR2 sequences are SGHVS and FQNEAQ. V was pared by 5 bases and J by 4 bases, with 14 bases between. CDR3 sequence reads: CASSPRDERTGELFF. The CDR3 nucleotides read TGTGCCAGCAGCCCCCGGGACGAGCGCACCGGGGAGCTGTTTTTT.

V usage is TRBV5-1 and J usage is TRBJ1-1; D unresolved. The CDR3 spans 14 residues. The V end was cut by 1 base, the J end by 11 bases, with 18 bases between. Germline assignment: CDR1 SGHRS and CDR2 YFSETQ. CDR3 region: CASSLSPAQEWAFF. CDR3 coding DNA: TGCGCCAGCAGCTTGTCCCCAGCCCAGGAGTGGGCTTTCTTT.

There are a few counts of this clonotype. The V call is TRBV6-1, the J call TRBJ1-5; D unresolved. The CDR3 extends over 12 amino acids. Germline values: CDR1 MNHNS, CDR2 SASEGT. Trimming cost V 5 bases and J 7 bases, with 9 bases left between them. The CDR3 loop is CASSKGTQPQHF. Written as DNA, the CDR3 is TGTGCCAGCAGTAAGGGTACCCAGCCCCAGCATTTT.

Of note for this clonotype: This may be a read error: a much more frequent sequence differs by one nucleotide. The genes are TRBV20-1 and TRBJ2-3; unclear D gene. The CDR3 covers 14 residues. Looked up from germline, CDR1 is DFQATT and CDR2 is SNEGSKA (reference sequence). The CDR3 nucleotides are TGCACTGCTACCGACGGCTACCGCACAGATACGCAGTATTTT. This translates into CTATDGYRTDTQYF.

This clonotype was counted ten times or more. The V call is TRBV20-1, the J call TRBJ2-2, with 11 bases identical to TRBD1. The V gene's germline CDR1 is DFQATT and CDR2 SNEGSKA (reference sequence). The CDR3 contains 15 residues. V dropped 5 bases and J dropped 5; count of bases not matched to a gene: 7. The CDR3 spells CSAGTGGRLTGELFF. As DNA, the CDR3 is TGCAGTGCTGGGACAGGGGGTCGATTAACCGGGGAGCTGTTTTTT.

Many counts were recorded for this clonotype. The chain has TRBV20-1 and TRBJ2-3; 8 nucleotides match TRBD2. This CDR3 is 16 amino acids long. Germline loops: CDR1 DFQATT, CDR2 SNEGSKA (reference sequence). After removal of 0 bases from V and 7 bases from J, the junction contained 12 bases not matched to a gene. The CDR3 region is CSAREISGRSRNTQYF. Written as DNA, the CDR3 is TGCAGTGCTAGAGAGATCAGCGGGAGATCGCGTAATACGCAGTATTTT.

As regards this clonotype: A much larger clone lies one base from this, so it may be a read error. This is likely a read error, given that the CDR3 carries no conserved phenylalanine or tryptophan at its end. The chain has TRBV10-3 and TRBJ2-3; tentatively, D is TRBD1 (5 bases). Germline CDR1 ENHRY, CDR2 SYGVKD. The CDR3 runs to 15 residues. Trimming took 9 bases from V and 2 from J, leaving 18 bases between them. The CDR3 nucleotides are TGTGCCATACAACCTGGGGCGCCTAACACAGATACGCAGTATATT. Translation gives CAIQPGAPNTDTQYI.

By sample share, this clonotype is medium-sized. The rearrangement links TRBV30 to TRBJ2-1; D may be TRBD2 (5 bases). CDR3 size: 16 residues. V was pared by 0 bases and J by 7 bases, with 19 bases between. The germline V gene has CDR1 GTSNPN and CDR2 SVGIG (reference sequence). CDR3 sequence reads: CAWSVRGWALSNEQFF. Written as DNA, the CDR3 is TGTGCCTGGAGTGTACGGGGTTGGGCCCTTTCTAATGAGCAGTTCTTC.

Of note for this clonotype: This may stem from a read error, because a much larger clone lies one nucleotide away. The V and J genes are TRBV10-2 and TRBJ2-3; 12 nucleotides match TRBD2. This CDR3 region has 15 residues. The trim removed 8 bases at V and 6 bases at J, leaving 9 bases unmatched. Looked up from germline, CDR1 is WSHSY and CDR2 is SAAADI. The CDR3 sequence: CASGPSSGGGDTQYF. Here the CDR3 DNA reads TGCGCCAGCGGTCCCTCTAGCGGGGGGGGCGATACGCAGTATTTT.

This clonotype was picked up many times. The gene calls are TRBV20-1 and TRBJ1-2; D remains ambiguous. Germline CDR1 and CDR2: DFQATT and SNEGSKA (reference sequence). This CDR3 spans 12 amino acids. V shed 3 bases and J shed 5 bases, with 10 bases lying between them. CDR3 loop: CSASNAAYGYTF. For the CDR3, the DNA is TGCAGTGCTAGTAATGCGGCGTATGGCTACACCTTC.